A selection of T cell receptor beta chains follows, all from one sample in a study of identical twins. In TCRdb, the 5' RACE reads were re-called with MiXCR into one record per CDR3 protein. The data show roughly 280,000 distinct CDR3 sequences, 7.5% to 9.5% seen once. These data were also reused for a study on yellow fever vaccine responses in identical twins.

The sequencing input was CD8+ T cells sorted from blood. The receptors derive from a woman between 18 and 29 years old in good health. Both conserved end residues are part of each CDR3. Fields, in order: clone size, D gene, J gene, V gene, CDR3 DNA, CDR3 protein. The D gene is left open where the match is weak. Not every row has a clone size; where given, it reads once, few, many or a size class.

clone size: many
D gene: TRBD1
J gene: TRBJ2-7
V gene: TRBV5-1
CDR3 DNA: TGCGCCAGCAGCGTGGACAGGGGGGGTTCCTACGAGCAGTACTTC
CDR3 protein: CASSVDRGGSYEQYF

clone size: many
D gene: TRBD1
J gene: TRBJ2-7
V gene: TRBV20-1
CDR3 DNA: TGCAGTGCATGGGGGGGACAGGGGGACTCTCAGGAGCAGTACTTC
CDR3 protein: CSAWGGQGDSQEQYF

clone size: .
D gene: .
J gene: TRBJ1-2
V gene: TRBV11-2
CDR3 DNA: TGTGCCAGCAGCTTAGATTCGGGTTCCTATGGCTACACCTTC
CDR3 protein: CASSLDSGSYGYTF

clone size: few
D gene: .
J gene: TRBJ1-6
V gene: TRBV7-8
CDR3 DNA: TGTGCCAGCAGCTTCACTTCTAGCTCCTATAATTCACCCCTCCACTTT
CDR3 protein: CASSFTSSSYNSPLHF

clone size: few
D gene: TRBD2
J gene: TRBJ2-2
V gene: TRBV7-9
CDR3 DNA: TGTGCCAGCAGCCCCCCAGCGGGGCCCTCGACCGGGGAGCTGTTTTTT
CDR3 protein: CASSPPAGPSTGELFF

clone size: few
D gene: TRBD2
J gene: TRBJ2-5
V gene: TRBV6-2/TRBV6-3
CDR3 DNA: TGTGCCAGCAGTTACACCCTAGCGGGAGACGAGACCCAGTACTTC
CDR3 protein: CASSYTLAGDETQYF

clone size: many
D gene: TRBD1
J gene: TRBJ2-7
V gene: TRBV7-9
CDR3 DNA: TGTGCCAGCAGCCGAAAGGGACAGGGTGGCGGCGAGCAGTACTTC
CDR3 protein: CASSRKGQGGGEQYF

clone size: few
D gene: .
J gene: TRBJ2-1
V gene: TRBV19
CDR3 DNA: TGTGCCAGCACAAGCGGATCCTACAATGAGCAGTTCTTC
CDR3 protein: CASTSGSYNEQFF

clone size: few
D gene: .
J gene: TRBJ2-7
V gene: TRBV7-9
CDR3 DNA: TGTGCCAGCAGATCACGGACTAAGGCCGAGCAGTACTTC
CDR3 protein: CASRSRTKAEQYF

clone size: .
D gene: .
J gene: TRBJ2-5
V gene: TRBV7-8
CDR3 DNA: TGTGCCAGCAGCTTCGGCATTCTGGAGACCCAGTACTTC
CDR3 protein: CASSFGILETQYF

clone size: .
D gene: .
J gene: TRBJ2-7
V gene: TRBV27
CDR3 DNA: TGTGCCAGCAGTAGCCGGGTCTCCTACGAGCAGTACTTC
CDR3 protein: CASSSRVSYEQYF

clone size: many
D gene: .
J gene: TRBJ2-7
V gene: TRBV27
CDR3 DNA: TGTGCCACCCGGACTATCGACTCCTACGAGCAGTACTTC
CDR3 protein: CATRTIDSYEQYF

clone size: few
D gene: .
J gene: TRBJ2-3
V gene: TRBV4-1
CDR3 DNA: TGCGCCAGCAGCCAAGAGAGTCGGAACACAGATACGCAGTATTTT
CDR3 protein: CASSQESRNTDTQYF

clone size: .
D gene: TRBD2
J gene: TRBJ2-5
V gene: TRBV4-3
CDR3 DNA: TGCGCCAGCAGCCAAGCGCCTAGCGGGAGCGGAACCGAGACCCAGTACTTC
CDR3 protein: CASSQAPSGSGTETQYF

clone size: .
D gene: TRBD1
J gene: TRBJ2-1
V gene: TRBV7-9
CDR3 DNA: TGTGCCAGCAGCTTGGCGGGACAGGGCTACAATGAGCAGTTCTTC
CDR3 protein: CASSLAGQGYNEQFF

clone size: few
D gene: .
J gene: TRBJ2-1
V gene: TRBV2
CDR3 DNA: TGTGCCAGCAGTTCCCACCCGGGACCAACGACATCCCACAATGAGCAGTTCTTC
CDR3 protein: CASSSHPGPTTSHNEQFF

clone size: few
D gene: .
J gene: TRBJ2-5
V gene: TRBV29-1
CDR3 DNA: TGCAGCGTCCCTGAGGAGAATTCAGAGACCCAGTACTTC
CDR3 protein: CSVPEENSETQYF

clone size: many
D gene: TRBD1
J gene: TRBJ2-7
V gene: TRBV27
CDR3 DNA: TGTGCCAGCAGGGACTCTCAGGGGGTCGGCGAGCAGTACTTC
CDR3 protein: CASRDSQGVGEQYF

clone size: few
D gene: TRBD2
J gene: TRBJ2-4
V gene: TRBV6-1
CDR3 DNA: TGTGCCAGCAGTGATGGGGGGGGTGAAACTAGAAACATTCAGTACTTC
CDR3 protein: CASSDGGGETRNIQYF

clone size: few
D gene: .
J gene: TRBJ1-2
V gene: TRBV3-1
CDR3 DNA: TGTGCCAGCAGCCAAGATTTGGGCTATGGCTACACCTTC
CDR3 protein: CASSQDLGYGYTF

clone size: many
D gene: .
J gene: TRBJ1-2
V gene: TRBV29-1
CDR3 DNA: TGCAGCGTGACAGACACTAACTATGGCTACACCTTC
CDR3 protein: CSVTDTNYGYTF

clone size: .
D gene: TRBD2
J gene: TRBJ2-1
V gene: TRBV30
CDR3 DNA: TGTGCCTGGAGTCCAGGACTAGCGGTCTACAATGAGCAGTTCTTC
CDR3 protein: CAWSPGLAVYNEQFF

clone size: .
D gene: .
J gene: TRBJ2-4
V gene: TRBV11-1
CDR3 DNA: TGTGCCAGCAGCTCCTCCCCTGCCCAGAACATTCAGTACTTC
CDR3 protein: CASSSSPAQNIQYF

clone size: .
D gene: TRBD2
J gene: TRBJ2-1
V gene: TRBV20-1
CDR3 DNA: TGCAGTGCTAGAGATCTTGCGGGAGCGTACAATGAGCAGTTCTTC
CDR3 protein: CSARDLAGAYNEQFF

clone size: few
D gene: .
J gene: TRBJ2-3
V gene: TRBV9
CDR3 DNA: TGTGCCAGCAGCGTAGAAGGATTCGGGGGTGCAGATACGCAGTATTTT
CDR3 protein: CASSVEGFGGADTQYF

clone size: many
D gene: .
J gene: TRBJ1-5
V gene: TRBV5-1
CDR3 DNA: TGCGCCAGCAGCTTAGTCCGGGGGTCTGCTGATCAGCCCCAGCATTTT
CDR3 protein: CASSLVRGSADQPQHF

clone size: few
D gene: .
J gene: TRBJ2-4
V gene: TRBV7-6
CDR3 DNA: TGTGCCGGCCTTAGGTCGGTCGGGATTGTAGCCAAAAACATTCAGTACTTC
CDR3 protein: CAGLRSVGIVAKNIQYF

clone size: few
D gene: .
J gene: TRBJ2-3
V gene: TRBV30
CDR3 DNA: TGTGCCTGGAGTGTAGATTCGGGAGTGGGGTCAGATACGCAGTATTTT
CDR3 protein: CAWSVDSGVGSDTQYF

clone size: few
D gene: .
J gene: TRBJ2-7
V gene: TRBV20-1
CDR3 DNA: TGCAGTGCTAGAGCCGTGGGACATGAAGCCGATTTTTACTCCTACGAGCAGTACTTC
CDR3 protein: CSARAVGHEADFYSYEQYF

clone size: few
D gene: TRBD1
J gene: TRBJ2-4
V gene: TRBV20-1
CDR3 DNA: TGCAGTGCTAGAGATAACACAGGGGGAAACATTCAGTACTTC
CDR3 protein: CSARDNTGGNIQYF

clone size: .
D gene: TRBD2
J gene: TRBJ2-4
V gene: TRBV4-3
CDR3 DNA: TGCGCCAGCAGCCAAGAAGAGCTAGCGGGAGAATCCAAAAACATTCAGTACTTC
CDR3 protein: CASSQEELAGESKNIQYF

clone size: few
D gene: TRBD2
J gene: TRBJ2-5
V gene: TRBV7-2
CDR3 DNA: TGTGCCAGCAGCGCAACCCAGGCTAGCGGGGTGGAGACCCAGTACTTC
CDR3 protein: CASSATQASGVETQYF

clone size: few
D gene: TRBD1
J gene: TRBJ1-1
V gene: TRBV7-9
CDR3 DNA: TGTGCCAGCAGCGAGGGACAGGGTCGGAACACTGAAGCTTTCTTT
CDR3 protein: CASSEGQGRNTEAFF

clone size: few
D gene: .
J gene: TRBJ1-1
V gene: TRBV11-2
CDR3 DNA: TGTGCCAGCAGCGGAAGCATTTCTGAAGCTTTCTTT
CDR3 protein: CASSGSISEAFF

clone size: many
D gene: TRBD1
J gene: TRBJ1-5
V gene: TRBV12-3/TRBV12-4
CDR3 DNA: TGTGCCAGCACTTTGGGGACAGGGGGTACTCAGCCCCAGCATTTT
CDR3 protein: CASTLGTGGTQPQHF

clone size: few
D gene: .
J gene: TRBJ2-5
V gene: TRBV6-1
CDR3 DNA: TGTGCCAGCAGTGAAGTAGGGGGGCAAGAGACCCAGTACTTC
CDR3 protein: CASSEVGGQETQYF

clone size: .
D gene: .
J gene: TRBJ1-3
V gene: TRBV20-1
CDR3 DNA: TGCAGTGCTAGAGGGGAGGTCTCTGGAAACACCATATATTTT
CDR3 protein: CSARGEVSGNTIYF

clone size: few
D gene: .
J gene: TRBJ2-5
V gene: TRBV2
CDR3 DNA: TGTGCCAGCAGTTCATCACCGGAGGAAGGCCAAGAGACCCAGTACTTC
CDR3 protein: CASSSSPEEGQETQYF

clone size: many
D gene: .
J gene: TRBJ2-5
V gene: TRBV7-7
CDR3 DNA: TGTGCTAGCAGCTTAGTGTCCGGAGAGACCCAGTACTTC
CDR3 protein: CASSLVSGETQYF

clone size: many
D gene: .
J gene: TRBJ2-4
V gene: TRBV4-3
CDR3 DNA: TGCGCCAGCAGCCAAGATTTCGGGGGAGGCGAAAACATTCAGTACTTC
CDR3 protein: CASSQDFGGGENIQYF

clone size: many
D gene: .
J gene: TRBJ2-2
V gene: TRBV6-2/TRBV6-3
CDR3 DNA: TGTGCCAGCAGCGCAGGAGGGGAGCTGTTTTTT
CDR3 protein: CASSAGGELFF

clone size: few
D gene: TRBD2
J gene: TRBJ2-3
V gene: TRBV5-4
CDR3 DNA: TGTGCCAGCAGCTCACAGACTAGCGCGGGAGATACGCAGTATTTT
CDR3 protein: CASSSQTSAGDTQYF

clone size: .
D gene: .
J gene: TRBJ2-3
V gene: TRBV24-1
CDR3 DNA: TGTGCCACCAGTGGCGAGTCGGTCGCTAGCACAGATACGCAGTATTTT
CDR3 protein: CATSGESVASTDTQYF

clone size: many
D gene: .
J gene: TRBJ2-7
V gene: TRBV29-1
CDR3 DNA: TGCAGCGTTGAAGGGGCAGGGCCCGAGCAGTACTTC
CDR3 protein: CSVEGAGPEQYF

clone size: many
D gene: .
J gene: TRBJ2-7
V gene: TRBV27
CDR3 DNA: TGTGCCAGCAGTTACGGACAGCTCCCCTACGAGCAGTACTTC
CDR3 protein: CASSYGQLPYEQYF

clone size: many
D gene: .
J gene: TRBJ2-5
V gene: TRBV29-1
CDR3 DNA: TGCAGCGTTGACAGACGGGAGACCCAGTACTTC
CDR3 protein: CSVDRRETQYF

clone size: many
D gene: .
J gene: TRBJ2-7
V gene: TRBV29-1
CDR3 DNA: TGCAGCGCCGTTGTCGAGACTCTTAAACCCTACGAGCAGTACTTC
CDR3 protein: CSAVVETLKPYEQYF

clone size: few
D gene: TRBD2
J gene: TRBJ2-1
V gene: TRBV7-9
CDR3 DNA: TGTGCCAGCAGCTTAGGGCCACTAGCGGGAGAAATTCAGTTCTTC
CDR3 protein: CASSLGPLAGEIQFF

clone size: many
D gene: .
J gene: TRBJ2-1
V gene: TRBV27
CDR3 DNA: TGTGCCAGCAGTTTATCGGTAGGGGACCACTACAATGAGCAGTTCTTC
CDR3 protein: CASSLSVGDHYNEQFF

clone size: many
D gene: TRBD1
J gene: TRBJ2-5
V gene: TRBV20-1
CDR3 DNA: TGCAGTGCTAGAAGGGACAGGGAGGAGACCCAGTACTTC
CDR3 protein: CSARRDREETQYF

clone size: .
D gene: TRBD1
J gene: TRBJ2-1
V gene: TRBV12-3/TRBV12-4
CDR3 DNA: TGTGCCAGCAGTTTCCCAGGGGGCGGCAATGAGCAGTTCTTC
CDR3 protein: CASSFPGGGNEQFF

clone size: many
D gene: .
J gene: TRBJ2-1
V gene: TRBV19
CDR3 DNA: TGTGCCAGTATGGCCAGCTCCTACAATGAGCAGTTCTTC
CDR3 protein: CASMASSYNEQFF

clone size: few
D gene: .
J gene: TRBJ2-1
V gene: TRBV7-9
CDR3 DNA: TGTGCCAGCAGCATCCCTGCGGTGAGCTCCTACAATGAGCAGTTCTTC
CDR3 protein: CASSIPAVSSYNEQFF

clone size: .
D gene: .
J gene: TRBJ2-7
V gene: TRBV11-1
CDR3 DNA: TGTGCCAGCAGCCAACAGGGCATCGAGCAGTACTTC
CDR3 protein: CASSQQGIEQYF

clone size: many
D gene: .
J gene: TRBJ2-7
V gene: TRBV4-1
CDR3 DNA: TGCGCCAGCAGCCAAGATGGATCCCAGCAGTACTTC
CDR3 protein: CASSQDGSQQYF

clone size: many
D gene: TRBD1
J gene: TRBJ2-7
V gene: TRBV4-2
CDR3 DNA: TGTGCCAGCAGCCACAGGGGGATCGAGCAGTACTTC
CDR3 protein: CASSHRGIEQYF

clone size: .
D gene: .
J gene: TRBJ1-1
V gene: TRBV5-8
CDR3 DNA: TGTGCCAGCAGTTTGGCTTCTTTGAACACTGAAGCTTTCTTT
CDR3 protein: CASSLASLNTEAFF

clone size: .
D gene: TRBD2
J gene: TRBJ2-1
V gene: TRBV9
CDR3 DNA: TGTGCCAGCAGCGTAGGTGTTAGCGGGATCTACAATGAGCAGTTCTTC
CDR3 protein: CASSVGVSGIYNEQFF

clone size: .
D gene: TRBD2
J gene: TRBJ2-7
V gene: TRBV28
CDR3 DNA: TGTGCCAGCAGCCTACTAGCGGAAAGCTCCTACGAGCAGTACTTC
CDR3 protein: CASSLLAESSYEQYF

clone size: .
D gene: .
J gene: TRBJ2-1
V gene: TRBV19
CDR3 DNA: TGTGCCAGTTGCCGATTTTATAGCGGTCCAATCCCGAGCTCCTACAATGAGCAGTTCTTC
CDR3 protein: CASCRFYSGPIPSSYNEQFF